The rows below give T cell receptor beta chains drawn from one sample of a study of vaccination and CD4 T cells after COVID-19. Their specific antigens are unknown. Each CDR3 protein is one row after TCRdb ran MiXCR on the PCR reads. The data hold some 7,400 distinct CDR3 sequences, with around 32% observed a single time. What was sequenced was CD4+ T cells from blood, cultured in vitro. Source of these receptors: a human donor in good health. The CDR3 runs from the conserved cysteine through the conserved F or W. The order of the fields is J gene, V gene, clone size, D gene, CDR3 protein, CDR3 DNA. D genes are given only for firm matches. Size tells how often a clone was seen (once, few, many) or the class of an expanded clone, and some rows leave it out.

J gene: TRBJ1-6
V gene: TRBV28
clone size: few
D gene: .
CDR3 protein: CASGSSYNSPLHF
CDR3 DNA: TGTGCCAGTGGAAGCTCCTATAATTCACCCCTCCACTTT

J gene: TRBJ2-2
V gene: TRBV20-1
clone size: .
D gene: TRBD1
CDR3 protein: CSATGQGGTGELFF
CDR3 DNA: TGCAGTGCCACCGGACAGGGTGGCACCGGGGAGCTGTTTTTT

J gene: TRBJ2-4
V gene: TRBV6-2/TRBV6-3
clone size: .
D gene: .
CDR3 protein: CASSSGTMRRNIQYF
CDR3 DNA: TGTGCCAGCAGCTCCGGGACGATGAGGCGGAACATTCAGTACTTC

J gene: TRBJ1-2
V gene: TRBV15
clone size: .
D gene: .
CDR3 protein: CATSRGRGGYTF
CDR3 DNA: TGTGCCACCAGCAGGGGGAGAGGTGGCTACACCTTC

J gene: TRBJ2-7
V gene: TRBV7-9
clone size: few
D gene: TRBD2
CDR3 protein: CASSPGPSGSYEQYF
CDR3 DNA: TGTGCCAGCAGCCCAGGGCCTAGCGGGAGCTACGAGCAGTACTTC

J gene: TRBJ2-5
V gene: TRBV20-1
clone size: few
D gene: TRBD2
CDR3 protein: CSAPDREGRETQYF
CDR3 DNA: TGCAGTGCCCCAGACCGGGAGGGCCGGGAGACCCAGTACTTC

J gene: TRBJ1-4
V gene: TRBV6-5
clone size: .
D gene: .
CDR3 protein: CASSLGVNEKLFF
CDR3 DNA: TGTGCCAGCAGTTTGGGGGTAAATGAAAAACTGTTTTTT

J gene: TRBJ2-5
V gene: TRBV5-1
clone size: .
D gene: .
CDR3 protein: CASSPGLYQETQYF
CDR3 DNA: TGCGCCAGCAGCCCGGGACTGTACCAAGAGACCCAGTACTTC

J gene: TRBJ2-6
V gene: TRBV6-4
clone size: .
D gene: .
CDR3 protein: CASSAHSGANVLTF
CDR3 DNA: TGTGCCAGCAGTGCCCACTCTGGGGCCAACGTCCTGACTTTC

J gene: TRBJ2-5
V gene: TRBV28
clone size: few
D gene: TRBD1
CDR3 protein: CASSADRGQTQYF
CDR3 DNA: TGTGCCAGCAGTGCGGACAGGGGTCAGACCCAGTACTTC

J gene: TRBJ2-2
V gene: TRBV11-3
clone size: few
D gene: .
CDR3 protein: CASSFRAPNTGELFF
CDR3 DNA: TGTGCCAGCAGCTTTAGGGCACCGAACACCGGGGAGCTGTTTTTT

J gene: TRBJ2-7
V gene: TRBV4-2
clone size: few
D gene: .
CDR3 protein: CASTLEPAGASEQYF
CDR3 DNA: TGTGCCAGCACCCTCGAGCCCGCGGGTGCGAGCGAGCAGTACTTC

J gene: TRBJ2-7
V gene: TRBV14
clone size: .
D gene: TRBD1
CDR3 protein: CASSQDRGITEQYF
CDR3 DNA: TGTGCCAGCAGCCAGGACAGGGGTATCACCGAGCAGTACTTC

J gene: TRBJ2-7
V gene: TRBV28
clone size: .
D gene: .
CDR3 protein: CASDGGLSYEQYF
CDR3 DNA: TGTGCCAGCGATGGCGGCTTGTCCTACGAGCAGTACTTC

J gene: TRBJ1-1
V gene: TRBV6-1
clone size: .
D gene: TRBD1
CDR3 protein: CASSRTGMNTEAFF
CDR3 DNA: TGTGCCAGCAGTCGGACAGGAATGAACACTGAAGCTTTCTTT

J gene: TRBJ1-1
V gene: TRBV9
clone size: .
D gene: .
CDR3 protein: CASSVGLGLNTEAFF
CDR3 DNA: TGTGCCAGCAGCGTAGGGCTGGGATTGAACACTGAAGCTTTCTTT

J gene: TRBJ1-6
V gene: TRBV15
clone size: few
D gene: .
CDR3 protein: CATSRAGTNSPLHF
CDR3 DNA: TGTGCCACCAGCAGAGCCGGGACTAATTCACCCCTCCACTTT

J gene: TRBJ1-3
V gene: TRBV7-3
clone size: .
D gene: .
CDR3 protein: CASSNGGSSGNTIYF
CDR3 DNA: TGTGCCAGCAGCAATGGAGGCAGCTCTGGAAACACCATATATTTT

J gene: TRBJ2-5
V gene: TRBV20-1
clone size: .
D gene: .
CDR3 protein: CSVEGSAGETQYF
CDR3 DNA: TGCAGTGTAGAGGGAAGCGCAGGAGAGACCCAGTACTTC

J gene: TRBJ1-1
V gene: TRBV18
clone size: .
D gene: .
CDR3 protein: CASSPGFEAFF
CDR3 DNA: TGTGCCAGCTCACCAGGGTTTGAAGCTTTCTTT

J gene: TRBJ2-2
V gene: TRBV6-1
clone size: .
D gene: .
CDR3 protein: CASTKGVSTGELFF
CDR3 DNA: TGTGCCAGCACCAAAGGGGTCTCTACCGGGGAGCTGTTTTTT

J gene: TRBJ1-5
V gene: TRBV27
clone size: few
D gene: .
CDR3 protein: CASRKRTDLKPQHF
CDR3 DNA: TGTGCCAGCAGAAAAAGGACGGACCTCAAGCCCCAGCATTTT

J gene: TRBJ2-2
V gene: TRBV7-3
clone size: few
D gene: TRBD1
CDR3 protein: CASSLRAQQGLDTGELFF
CDR3 DNA: TGTGCCAGCAGCTTAAGAGCACAACAGGGGCTAGACACCGGGGAGCTGTTTTTT

J gene: TRBJ2-5
V gene: TRBV9
clone size: .
D gene: .
CDR3 protein: CASSVDPIGRVQETQYF
CDR3 DNA: TGTGCCAGCAGCGTAGATCCCATCGGACGGGTCCAAGAGACCCAGTACTTC

J gene: TRBJ1-1
V gene: TRBV7-2
clone size: few
D gene: .
CDR3 protein: CASSHLNTEAFF
CDR3 DNA: TGTGCCAGCAGCCACTTGAACACTGAAGCTTTCTTT